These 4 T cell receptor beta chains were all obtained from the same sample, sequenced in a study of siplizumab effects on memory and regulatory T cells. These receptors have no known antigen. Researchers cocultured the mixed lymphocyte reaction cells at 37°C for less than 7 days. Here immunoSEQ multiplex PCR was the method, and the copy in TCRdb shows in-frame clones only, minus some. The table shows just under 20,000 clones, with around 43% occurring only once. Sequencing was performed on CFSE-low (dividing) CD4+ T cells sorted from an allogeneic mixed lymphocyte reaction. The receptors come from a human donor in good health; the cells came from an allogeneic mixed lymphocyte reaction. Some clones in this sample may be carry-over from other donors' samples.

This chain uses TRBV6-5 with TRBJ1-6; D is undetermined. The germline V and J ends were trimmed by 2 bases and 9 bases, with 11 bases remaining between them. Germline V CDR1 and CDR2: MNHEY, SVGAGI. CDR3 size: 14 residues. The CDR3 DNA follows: TGTGCCAGCAGTTACCGGGGATCGTTTTCACCCCTCCACTTT. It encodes CASSYRGSFSPLHF.

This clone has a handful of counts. CDR3 protein: CASSIGIPYEQYF. The CDR3 region has the DNA TGTGCCAGTAGTATAGGCATCCCCTACGAGCAGTACTTC. V and J are TRBV19 and TRBJ2-7; the D is unclear. The length of the CDR3 is 13 residues. The germline gives CDR1 LNHDA, CDR2 SQIVND (reference sequence). Trimming stripped 1 base from V and 2 bases from J, with 6 bases between.

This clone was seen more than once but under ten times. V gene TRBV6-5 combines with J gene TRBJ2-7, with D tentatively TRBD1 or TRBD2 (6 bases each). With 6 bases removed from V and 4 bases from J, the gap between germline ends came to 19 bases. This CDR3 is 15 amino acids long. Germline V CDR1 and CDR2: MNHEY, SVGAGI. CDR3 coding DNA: TGTGCCAGCAGGGACGTGGGGGGCCTCGGTTACGAGCAGTACTTC. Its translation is CASRDVGGLGYEQYF.

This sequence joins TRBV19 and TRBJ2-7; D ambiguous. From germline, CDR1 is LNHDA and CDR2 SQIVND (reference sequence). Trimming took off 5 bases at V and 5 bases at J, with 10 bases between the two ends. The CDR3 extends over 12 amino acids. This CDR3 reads CASSPRRDEQYF. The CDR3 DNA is TGTGCCAGTAGTCCAAGAAGAGACGAGCAGTACTTC.